The clone carrying this T cell receptor beta chain appeared a few times. The CDR3 covers 15 residues. V was shortened by 5 bases and J by 4 bases, with 15 bases between the two germline ends. CDR1 and CDR2 from the germline V gene are MNHEY and SVGAGI. Sequencing was performed with immunoSEQ multiplex PCR; in TCRdb, only in-frame clones are kept and a portion is missing. The sample shows fewer than 80,000 clones, roughly 93% of them seen only once. The data originate from a study of siplizumab effects on memory and regulatory T cells. The chain links TRBV6-5 to TRBJ1-5; tentatively, D is TRBD1 (6 bases). The clonotype was recovered from a human donor in good health. The specimen sequenced was CD8+ T cells sorted from blood. CDR3 DNA: TGTGCCAGCAGTCATCAGGGGATTGGAAATCAGCCCCAGCATTTT. Protein: CASSHQGIGNQPQHF.